This T cell receptor (beta chain) was profiled in a study of radiation and T cells in renal cell carcinoma. Study observations and caveats: Without pretreatment biopsies, baseline tumor clonotype presence was undetermined.

The V gene lost 2 bases and the J gene lost 0 bases, with 10 bases spanning the gap. Germline lookup yields CDR1 SEHNR and CDR2 FQNEAQ (reference sequence). The CDR3 contains 15 residues. A single count supports this clone. Its target is not known. TCRdb's table, derived via immunoSEQ multiplex PCR, lists solely in-frame clones and lacks some. The sample has 150,000 or so clones, 88% seen once. Time point reported: baseline pretreatment blood. The treatment: 15 Gy SBRT to primary tumor, nephrectomy 4 weeks later. This sequence was found in a woman aged 70-85 years with renal cell carcinoma. The V call is TRBV7-9, the J call TRBJ1-2, with D maybe TRBD1 (5 bases). The sequencing here drew on blood, taken from a patient whose treatment included radiotherapy and nephrectomy. CDR3 sequence (DNA): TGTGCCAGCAGCTTAATGGGACGGACTAACTATGGCTACACCTTC. This sequence encodes CASSLMGRTNYGYTF.